These 22 T cell receptor beta chains originate from one sample sequenced in a study of T cell responses to AZD1222 COVID-19 vaccine (dated by TCRdb to about 2021). The time point label for this specimen denotes: about 28 days (+/-7) after the second vaccine dose. The method was the immunoSEQ multiplex PCR assay. As stored in TCRdb, this immuneACCESS dataset retains in-frame rearrangements with V and J assigned. A fraction of the clones does not appear; measured against another copy, unresolved V genes explain less than half of the discrepancy, and the remainder lacks a known reason. Within this sample are roughly 270,000 clones, with 90% to 95% of them counted one time only. Approximately 0.52% of the sample goes to the ten largest clones. The starting material was peripheral blood, obtained 28 days after the second AZD1222 dose. These receptors were collected from an adult who received the AZD1222 COVID-19 vaccine.

This rearrangement joins TRBV2 to TRBJ1-5, with D possibly matching TRBD1 (5 bases). V lost 1 base and J lost 7, with 14 bases in between. CDR1 SNHLY and CDR2 FYNNEI come from the germline V gene. The CDR3 totals 15 residues. The CDR3 nucleotides read TGTGCCAGCAGTGAAGGGGTGAGGGGAATCCAGCCCCAGCATTTT. It yields the protein CASSEGVRGIQPQHF.

The chain combines TRBV9 with TRBJ2-3, with 8 bases lining up with TRBD2. CDR1 SGDLS and CDR2 YYNGEE come from the germline V gene. CDR3 length: 15 amino acids. After removal of 0 bases from V and 6 bases from J, the junction contained 6 bases not matched to a gene. For the CDR3, the DNA is TGTGCCAGCAGCGTAGGAGCGGGGGCGGGGGATACGCAGTATTTT. It specifies CASSVGAGAGDTQYF. Variable domain in full (rest from reference TRBV9 and TRBJ2-3): DSGVTQTPKHLITATGQRVTLRCSPRSGDLSVYWYQQSLDQGLQFLIQYYNGEERAKGNILERFSAQQFPDLHSELNLSSLELGDSALYFCASSVGAGAGDTQYFGPGTRLTVL.

The rearrangement links TRBV6-5 to TRBJ1-2, with D uncertain. Trimming pared 2 bases from V and 4 bases from J, leaving 14 bases between. The CDR3 extends over 15 amino acids. Germline V gene data show CDR1 as MNHEY and CDR2 as SVGAGI. The CDR3 loop is CASSYGSTEGYGYTF. DNA of the CDR3: TGTGCCAGCAGTTACGGATCGACCGAAGGCTATGGCTACACCTTC.

This clone was seen a single time. This rearrangement joins TRBV14 to TRBJ1-2; TRBD1 might be the D (5 bases). CDR3 length equals 14 residues. V was cut by 4 bases and J by 5 bases, with 14 bases left in between. The germline gives CDR1 SGHDN, CDR2 FVKESK. This chain's CDR3 is CASSLLQGGYGYTF. Here the CDR3 DNA reads TGTGCCAGCAGCCTCCTGCAGGGAGGATATGGCTACACCTTC.

The chain is built from TRBV7-8 and TRBJ2-7, with 12 bases fitting TRBD1. Germline V lookup: CDR1 SGHVS, CDR2 FQNEAQ. V shed 1 base and J 0 bases; nucleotides not matched to a gene: 13. This CDR3 is 20 amino acids long. The CDR3 DNA reads TGTGCCAGCAGCTTAGTGGCCGCGGGACAGGGGGCTCTGAGCTCCTACGAGCAGTACTTC. The encoded protein is CASSLVAAGQGALSSYEQYF.

This chain connects TRBV9 to TRBJ2-7; 15 bases agree with TRBD2. Germline values: CDR1 SGDLS, CDR2 YYNGEE. V shed 3 bases, J shed 4 bases, and the junction held 5 bases outside the gene matches. The CDR3 spans 16 residues. The CDR3 DNA reads TGTGCCAGCAGCGCGCGGACTAGCGGGGGGGCATACGAGCAGTACTTC. Residues: CASSARTSGGAYEQYF.

This chain uses TRBV4-1 with TRBJ1-3; no firm D call. Germline V gives CDR1 MGHRA, CDR2 YSYEKL. The CDR3 extends over 16 amino acids. V was cut by 4 bases and J by 0 bases, with 13 bases left in between. The CDR3 bases are TGCGCCAGCAGCCCAAGCGGTTATAGCTCTGGAAACACCATATATTTT. This sequence encodes CASSPSGYSSGNTIYF.

This clone was observed once. The chain joins TRBV10-3 to TRBJ2-3; 9 bases agree with TRBD1. The CDR3 has 14 amino acids. The germline CDR1 and CDR2 sequences are ENHRY and SYGVKD. V trimming: 6 bases; J trimming: 5 bases; junction bases outside the gene matches: 6. The CDR3 protein is CAIRPGQGEDTQYF. The DNA for the CDR3 is TGTGCCATCAGACCGGGACAGGGTGAAGATACGCAGTATTTT.

This clone showed up just once. The gene calls are TRBV5-1 and TRBJ1-1; D is uncertain. V dropped 1 base and J dropped 4 bases, with 11 bases sitting between them. CDR1 and CDR2 from the germline V gene are SGHRS and YFSETQ. There are 14 residues in the CDR3. DNA for the CDR3: TGCGCCAGCAGCTTGTCGGAGGTTATCACTGAAGCTTTCTTT. The encoded protein is CASSLSEVITEAFF.

CDR3 DNA: TGTGCCACAAGACAGGGGGCCGACTATGGCTACACCTTC. Protein sequence: CATRQGADYGYTF. This chain links TRBV6-5 with TRBJ1-2; 10 nucleotides match TRBD1. Unmatched junction bases numbered 5, after V lost 10 bases and J lost 3 bases. Looked up from germline, CDR1 is MNHEY and CDR2 is SVGAGI. CDR3 length: 13 amino acids.

The chain employs TRBV15 and TRBJ1-5, with TRBD1 matching over 7 bases. Trimming cost V 5 bases and J 1 base; bases outside gene matches: 8. Germline assignment: CDR1 LNHNV and CDR2 YYDKDF (reference sequence). CDR3 size: 16 residues. CDR3 sequence: CATSGQTGRSNQPQHF. The CDR3 DNA is TGTGCCACCAGCGGCCAGACAGGGAGGAGCAATCAGCCCCAGCATTTT.

The V and J genes are TRBV9 and TRBJ1-1; the D is unclear. CDR1 is SGDLS and CDR2 is YYNGEE in the germline V gene. V was cut by 0 bases and J by 4 bases, with 10 bases left in between. The CDR3 length is 14 residues. The CDR3 reads CASSVEGRSTEAFF. CDR3 DNA sequence: TGTGCCAGCAGCGTAGAGGGCAGGAGCACTGAAGCTTTCTTT.

The rearrangement joins TRBV30 to TRBJ2-7; tentatively, D is TRBD1 (6 bases). There are 16 residues in the CDR3. CDR1 is GTSNPN and CDR2 is SVGIG in the germline V gene (reference sequence). Deletions cut 3 bases from V and 0 bases from J, with 18 bases between. CDR3 coding DNA: TGTGCCTGGAGCGAATTACTGGGGGCCAGCTCCTACGAGCAGTACTTC. This gives the protein CAWSELLGASSYEQYF.

The chain links TRBV3-1 (or the pseudogene TRBV3-2) to TRBJ2-3; possibly TRBD1 or TRBD2 for D (6 bases each). The V gene's germline CDR1 is LGHDT and CDR2 YNNKEL (reference sequence). The CDR3 is 20 amino acids. V lost 2 bases to trimming and J lost 0 bases, with 24 bases between them. CDR3 in DNA: TGTGCCAGCAGCCAAACGCTGACCGGGGGCCGGCTTCGAAGCACAGATACGCAGTATTTT. This translates into CASSQTLTGGRLRSTDTQYF.

This chain connects TRBV5-1 to TRBJ2-7, with no clear D. The CDR3 has 14 amino acids. V was shortened by 7 bases and J by 0 bases, with 14 bases between the two germline ends. Germline loops: CDR1 SGHRS, CDR2 YFSETQ. The CDR3 region is CASSPSPSSYEQYF. In DNA form, the CDR3 reads TGCGCCAGCTCACCTTCGCCGAGCTCCTACGAGCAGTACTTC.

In DNA form, the CDR3 reads TGCGCCAGCAGCCAAACTAGCGCCACAGATACGCAGTATTTT. This translates into CASSQTSATDTQYF. The V call is TRBV4-3, the J call TRBJ2-3, with 7 bases aligning to TRBD2. Losses at the gene ends were 2 bases for V and 2 bases for J; bases not matched to a gene: 1. Germline lookup yields CDR1 LGHNA and CDR2 YSLEER. CDR3 length equals 14 residues.

The chain combines TRBV27 with TRBJ2-7; a possible D gene is TRBD2 (7 bases). This CDR3 spans 17 amino acids. The germline V and J ends were trimmed by 0 bases and 0 bases, with 15 bases remaining between them. The germline V gene has CDR1 MNHEY and CDR2 SMNVEV (reference sequence). CDR3 residues: CASSLSISRGASYEQYF. CDR3 DNA: TGTGCCAGCAGTTTATCGATTAGTCGGGGGGCCTCCTACGAGCAGTACTTC.

The chain joins TRBV7-2 to TRBJ1-4, with D tentatively TRBD1 (6 bases). The germline V gene encodes CDR1 SGHTA and CDR2 FQGNSA. V lost 0 bases and J lost 8, with 16 bases in between. This CDR3 contains 16 residues. The CDR3 DNA reads as TGTGCCAGCAGCTTAGCGAGGACAGCCAATCTCGAAAAACTGTTTTTT. Protein sequence: CASSLARTANLEKLFF. Supplemented by reference TRBV7-2 and TRBJ1-4, the full variable domain reads GAGVSQSPSNKVTEKGKDVELRCDPISGHTALYWYRQSLGQGLEFLIYFQGNSAPDKSGLPSDRFSAERTGGSVSTLTIQRTQQEDSAVYLCASSLARTANLEKLFFGSGTQLSVL.

The V gene is TRBV5-4, the J gene TRBJ1-2, with D possibly TRBD1 on 6 matching bases. Per germline, CDR1 SGHNT and CDR2 YYREEE (reference sequence). The CDR3 extends over 15 amino acids. Trimming pared 4 bases from V and 6 bases from J, leaving 19 bases between. Written as DNA, the CDR3 is TGTGCCAGCAGCCTTCCGGGACAAGGGCGGGATGGCTACACCTTC. Translating it yields CASSLPGQGRDGYTF.

V usage is TRBV3-1 (or the pseudogene TRBV3-2) and J usage is TRBJ2-3; 8 bases are a match to TRBD2. V shed 2 bases, J shed 3 bases, and the junction held 16 bases outside the gene matches. The CDR3 has 19 amino acids. Looked up from germline, CDR1 is LGHDT and CDR2 is YNNKEL (reference sequence). CDR3 DNA: TGTGCCAGCAGCCAATTTGGGGCCCGGGGGGGGAGGGAGACAGATACGCAGTATTTT. Translating it yields CASSQFGARGGRETDTQYF.

The chain employs TRBV19 and TRBJ1-2; no definite D call. This CDR3 is 12 amino acids long. The V gene lost 3 bases and the J gene lost 5 bases, with 7 bases spanning the gap. Germline V gene lookup returns CDR1 LNHDA and CDR2 SQIVND (reference sequence). Written as DNA, the CDR3 is TGTGCCAGTAGTATTTTCGGGTATGGCTACACCTTC. It yields the protein CASSIFGYGYTF.

The rearrangement links TRBV6-2 or TRBV6-3 to TRBJ2-2; D is unclear. Trimming removed 6 bases at V and 2 bases at J, with 10 bases between. Germline V gene data show CDR1 as MNHEY and CDR2 as SVGEGT. There are 14 residues in the CDR3. CDR3 in DNA: TGTGCCAGCAGCCAAACTATTAACACCGGGGAGCTGTTTTTT. This gives the protein CASSQTINTGELFF.